The 12 T cell receptor beta chains in this list originate from one sample, sequenced in a study of T cells in Graves' hyperthyroidism and ophthalmopathy. RNA transcripts yielded amplified TCR beta CDR3 regions. An initial round of RT-PCR targeting the TCR CDR3 relied on the HTBI primer set. TCRdb redid the calling of the multiplex PCR reads with MiXCR, one entry per CDR3 protein. The sample lists 400,000 to 550,000 distinct CDR3 sequences, approximately 15% occurring once. Sequencing was performed on blood. These receptors came from a woman between 18 and 29 years old with Graves' hyperthyroidism.

This clonotype has only a few counts. The chain is built from TRBV9 and TRBJ2-5, with a possible D match to TRBD2 (7 bases). CDR1 SGDLS and CDR2 YYNGEE come from the germline V gene. The CDR3 extends over 14 amino acids. The ends were cut back, 7 bases at V and 5 bases at J, with 18 bases in the middle. The CDR3 here is CASGSGGGGETQYF. The DNA for the CDR3 is TGTGCCAGCGGGTCGGGAGGAGGGGGGGAGACCCAGTACTTC.

The chain couples TRBV28 to TRBJ1-5; D unresolved. Trimming cost V 4 bases and J 0 bases, with 13 bases left between them. This CDR3 spans 16 amino acids. CDR1 is MDHEN and CDR2 is SYDVKM in the germline V gene. CDR3 region: CASSYSSGFSNQPQHF. DNA of the CDR3: TGTGCCAGCAGTTACTCGTCGGGGTTTAGCAATCAGCCCCAGCATTTT. Variable domain in full (rest from reference TRBV28 and TRBJ1-5): DVKVTQSSRYLVKRTGEKVFLECVQDMDHENMFWYRQDPGLGLRLIYFSYDVKMKEKGDIPEGYSVSREKKERFSLILESASTNQTSMYLCASSYSSGFSNQPQHFGDGTRLSIL.

This clonotype has just a few counts. The rearrangement links TRBV13 to TRBJ2-6; 8 bases fit TRBD2. V trimming: 5 bases; J trimming: 0 bases; junction bases outside the gene matches: 9. Germline V gives CDR1 PRHDT, CDR2 FYEKMQ (reference sequence). CDR3 length: 18 residues. CDR3 sequence: CASSRSGKLLSGANVLTF. The CDR3 bases are TGTGCCAGCAGCCGTAGCGGGAAGCTCCTCTCTGGGGCCAACGTCCTGACTTTC.

This clonotype was counted between two and nine times. The chain joins TRBV5-8 to TRBJ2-7; D is perhaps TRBD2 (5 bases). Deletions cut 3 bases from V and 2 bases from J, with 6 bases between. CDR1 SGHTS and CDR2 YDEGEE come from the germline V gene. The CDR3 runs 12 residues. The CDR3 bases are TGTGCCAGCAGCTCCGGGGCCTACGAGCAGTACGTC. Its translation is CASSSGAYEQYV.

A word on this clonotype: The junction departs from the called germline gene at one end, perhaps through a read error. The gene calls are TRBV10-3 and TRBJ1-3, with D unresolved. This CDR3 has 12 amino acids. CDR1 and CDR2 (germline): ENHRY, SYGVKD. The CDR3 spells CAISESIDTVYF. CDR3 DNA: TGTGCCATCAGTGAGTCTATAGACACCGTATATTTT.

This clonotype showed up many times. The chain uses TRBV11-3 and TRBJ2-1; 12 bases align to TRBD2. This CDR3 region has 18 residues. With V trimmed by 1 base and J by 7 bases, 11 bases remained unmatched. Germline V gene sequence: CDR1 SGHNT, CDR2 YENEEA. In nucleotides, the CDR3 is TGTGCCAGCAGCTTAGGCCGGAGACTAGCGGGAGTTGTTAATGAGCAGTTCTTC. Protein sequence: CASSLGRRLAGVVNEQFF.

V usage is TRBV2 and J usage is TRBJ2-1, with 11 bases identical to TRBD1. There are 17 residues in the CDR3. J was trimmed by 1 base and V by 6 bases; bases with no gene match: 8. Looked up from germline, CDR1 is SNHLY and CDR2 is FYNNEI. The DNA of the CDR3 is TGTGCCAGCAGACCGGACAGGGGGCGAAAGTCCTACAATGAGCAGTTCTTC. Amino acids: CASRPDRGRKSYNEQFF.

This clonotype has only a few counts. V usage is TRBV3-1 and J usage is TRBJ1-1, with 7 positions matching TRBD1. With 4 bases clipped from V and 0 bases from J, the junction kept 5 bases outside the gene matches. The CDR3 loop spans 15 amino acids. The germline V gene has CDR1 LGHDT and CDR2 YNNKEL (reference sequence). CDR3 nucleotides: TGTGCCAGCAGCCCTCACAGGGGTTTGAACACTGAAGCTTTCTTT. As protein: CASSPHRGLNTEAFF.

This clonotype was recorded many times. The V gene is TRBV27, the J gene TRBJ2-5; a possible D gene is TRBD1 (6 bases). This CDR3 is 16 amino acids long. V gave up 4 bases and J gave up 2 bases, with 17 bases separating them. Germline-derived CDR1 and CDR2 are MNHEY and SMNVEV (reference sequence). CDR3 residues: CASSWGGGGLQETQYF. CDR3 in DNA: TGTGCCAGCAGTTGGGGTGGGGGCGGGCTTCAAGAGACCCAGTACTTC.

This clonotype showed up many times. CDR3 nucleotide sequence: TGCAGCGTGGTCGAAGCGGGAGGTGGTGAGCAGTACGTC. This codes for CSVVEAGGGEQYV. The chain recombines TRBV29-1 with TRBJ2-7, with 9 bases lining up with TRBD2. V was pared by 6 bases and J by 7 bases, with 10 bases of the junction left unmatched. The CDR3 totals 13 residues. Germline V gene data show CDR1 as SQVTM and CDR2 as ANQGSEA.

The chain links TRBV9 to TRBJ2-1; 8 bases map to TRBD1. Germline CDR1 and CDR2: SGDLS and YYNGEE. The CDR3 runs to 14 residues. V lost 3 bases to trimming and J lost 3 bases; unmatched junction nucleotides: 2. CDR3 sequence reads: CASSGGQGYNEQFF. The CDR3 bases are TGTGCCAGCAGCGGCGGACAGGGCTACAATGAGCAGTTCTTC.

The chain is built from TRBV6-2 or TRBV6-3 and TRBJ2-5; D unresolved. The CDR3 extends over 13 amino acids. V lost 3 bases, J lost 5 bases, and 10 bases lay in between. Germline V gene sequence: CDR1 MNHEY, CDR2 SVGEGT. CDR3 region: CASSYNSRETQYF. In DNA, the CDR3 is TGTGCCAGCAGTTATAACTCTCGGGAGACCCAGTACTTC.